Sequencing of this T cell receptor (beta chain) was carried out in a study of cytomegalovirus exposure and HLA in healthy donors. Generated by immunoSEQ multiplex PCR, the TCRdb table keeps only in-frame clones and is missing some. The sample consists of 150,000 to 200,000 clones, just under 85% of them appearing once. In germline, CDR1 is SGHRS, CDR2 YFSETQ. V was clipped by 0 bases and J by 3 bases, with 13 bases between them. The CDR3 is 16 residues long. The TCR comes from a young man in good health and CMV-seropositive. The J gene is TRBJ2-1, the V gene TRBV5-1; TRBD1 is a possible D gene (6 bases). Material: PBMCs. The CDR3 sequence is CASSLALGGLYNEQFF. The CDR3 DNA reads TGCGCCAGCAGCTTGGCGCTTGGGGGCCTCTACAATGAGCAGTTCTTC.